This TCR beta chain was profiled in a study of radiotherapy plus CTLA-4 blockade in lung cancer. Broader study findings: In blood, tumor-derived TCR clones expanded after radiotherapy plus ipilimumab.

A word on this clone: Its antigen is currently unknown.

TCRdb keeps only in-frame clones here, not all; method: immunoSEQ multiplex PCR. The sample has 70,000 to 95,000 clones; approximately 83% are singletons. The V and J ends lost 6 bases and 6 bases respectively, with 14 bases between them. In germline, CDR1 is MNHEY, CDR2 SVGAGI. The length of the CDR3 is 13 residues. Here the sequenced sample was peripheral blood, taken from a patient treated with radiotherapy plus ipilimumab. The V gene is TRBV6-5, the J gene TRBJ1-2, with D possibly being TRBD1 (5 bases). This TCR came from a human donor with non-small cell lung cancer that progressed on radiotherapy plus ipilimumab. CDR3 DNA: TGTGCCAGCAGGATAATACAGGTGGATGGCTACACCTTC. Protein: CASRIIQVDGYTF.